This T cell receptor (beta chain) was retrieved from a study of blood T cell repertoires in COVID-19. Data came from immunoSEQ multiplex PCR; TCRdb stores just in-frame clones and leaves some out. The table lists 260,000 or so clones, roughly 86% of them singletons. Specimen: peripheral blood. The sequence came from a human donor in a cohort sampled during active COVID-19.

The CDR3, as DNA: TGTGCCAGCAGCCCGCCCTCAGGGAACTACGAGCAGTACTTC. Amino acids: CASSPPSGNYEQYF. V gene TRBV3-1 (or the pseudogene TRBV3-2) combines with J gene TRBJ2-7, with D perhaps TRBD1 (5 bases). The CDR3 has 14 amino acids. V lost 4 bases, J lost 3 bases, and 13 bases lay in between. Germline V gene lookup returns CDR1 LGHDT and CDR2 YNNKEL (reference sequence).